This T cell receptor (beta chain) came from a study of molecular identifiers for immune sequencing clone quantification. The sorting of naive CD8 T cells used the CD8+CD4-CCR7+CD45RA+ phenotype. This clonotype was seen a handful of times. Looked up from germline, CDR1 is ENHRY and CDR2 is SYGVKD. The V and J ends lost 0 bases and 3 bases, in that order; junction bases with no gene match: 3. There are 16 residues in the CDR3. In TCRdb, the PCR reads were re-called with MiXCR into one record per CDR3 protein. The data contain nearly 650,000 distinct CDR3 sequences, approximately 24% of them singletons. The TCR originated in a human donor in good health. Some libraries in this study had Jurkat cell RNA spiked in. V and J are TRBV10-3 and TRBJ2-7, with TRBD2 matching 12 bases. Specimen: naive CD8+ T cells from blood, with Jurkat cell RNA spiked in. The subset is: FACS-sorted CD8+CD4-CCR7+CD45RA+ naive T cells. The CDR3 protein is CAISESTSGRHYEQYF. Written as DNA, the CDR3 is TGTGCCATCAGTGAGTCTACTAGCGGGAGGCACTACGAGCAGTACTTC.